This TCR beta chain was obtained from a study of shared clonotypes between healthy human individuals. Study-wide findings and caveats: A generally larger estimated richness was seen in naive subsets than in memory subsets. Lower generation probabilities were found for non-shared clonotypes than for those shared by all four donors. Rarefaction indicated that sorted-subset sequencing remained incomplete although depth was large.

Sequencing was at deep level. TCRdb keeps only in-frame clones here, not all; method: immunoSEQ multiplex PCR. The sample has approximately 2.3 million clones, over 90% seen once. For this clone: What it binds is not known.

CDR3 length equals 15 residues. Germline loops: CDR1 MNHEY, CDR2 SVGAGI. V shed 4 bases and J 6 bases; nucleotides not matched to a gene: 8. Sequenced: naive CD4+ T cells from PBMCs. Subset reported: CD45RA+ positively selected. This rearrangement joins TRBV6-5 to TRBJ2-7; TRBD2 matches 11 bases. This TCR was recovered from a man younger than 35 in good health. Some clones in this sample may be carry-over from other donors' samples. This CDR3 is CASSSTTSGTGEQYF. The CDR3 DNA reads as TGTGCCAGCAGTTCCACGACTAGCGGGACTGGCGAGCAGTACTTC.